This T cell receptor (beta chain) was found in a study of blood T cell repertoires in COVID-19. Study-level information: Material from acute and convalescent COVID-19 was sourced from the United States, Italy and Spain. The cDNA or gDNA used as material had been derived from T cells, B-cell-depleted T cells, or PBMCs.

In the original workflow: From reference gene primer amplification, estimates of nucleated cell counts were derived. The table came from immunoSEQ multiplex PCR; TCRdb's copy has only in-frame clones and leaves some out. That table gives V, J and clone size, and the DNA gave D and trimming. The table includes around 180,000 clones, about 90% detected once. This clone appeared a single time. The CDR3 sequence is 12 residues long. V lost 10 bases and J 5 bases, leaving 11 bases between the germline ends. Germline values: CDR1 MNHEY, CDR2 SVGAGI. This clonotype was obtained from a man aged 40-49 years with active or convalescent COVID-19. Sequencing was done on a sample of peripheral blood. The chain is built from TRBV6-5 and TRBJ2-2, with D perhaps TRBD2 (6 bases). The CDR3 nucleotides are TGTGCCACCTCACGGGGGACCGGGGAGCTGTTTTTT. It encodes CATSRGTGELFF.